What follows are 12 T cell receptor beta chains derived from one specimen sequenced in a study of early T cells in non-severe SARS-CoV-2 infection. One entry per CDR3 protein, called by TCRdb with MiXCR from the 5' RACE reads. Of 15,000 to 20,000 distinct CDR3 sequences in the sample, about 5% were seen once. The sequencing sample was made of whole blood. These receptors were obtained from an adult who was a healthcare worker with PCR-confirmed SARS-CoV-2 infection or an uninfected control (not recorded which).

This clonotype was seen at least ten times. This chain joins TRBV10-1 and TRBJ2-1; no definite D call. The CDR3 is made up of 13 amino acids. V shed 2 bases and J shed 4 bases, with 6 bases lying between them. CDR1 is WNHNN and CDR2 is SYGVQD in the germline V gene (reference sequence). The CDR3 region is CASSEQIYNEQFF. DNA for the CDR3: TGCGCCAGCAGTGAGCAGATTTACAATGAGCAGTTCTTC.

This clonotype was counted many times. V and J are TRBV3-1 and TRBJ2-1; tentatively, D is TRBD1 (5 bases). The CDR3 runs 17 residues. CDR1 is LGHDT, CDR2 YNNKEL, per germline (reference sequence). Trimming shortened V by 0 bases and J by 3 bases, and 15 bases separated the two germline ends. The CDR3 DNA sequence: TGTGCCAGCAGCCAAGAGGCAGGGCGAACACTCTACAATGAGCAGTTCTTC. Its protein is CASSQEAGRTLYNEQFF.

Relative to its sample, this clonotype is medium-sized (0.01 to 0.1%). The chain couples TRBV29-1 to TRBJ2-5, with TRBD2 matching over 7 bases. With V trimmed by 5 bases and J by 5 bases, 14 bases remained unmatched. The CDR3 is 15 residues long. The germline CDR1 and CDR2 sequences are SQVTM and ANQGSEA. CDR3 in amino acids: CSVLFDNRRGETQYF. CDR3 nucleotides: TGCAGCGTTCTCTTCGACAACAGGCGGGGGGAGACCCAGTACTTC.

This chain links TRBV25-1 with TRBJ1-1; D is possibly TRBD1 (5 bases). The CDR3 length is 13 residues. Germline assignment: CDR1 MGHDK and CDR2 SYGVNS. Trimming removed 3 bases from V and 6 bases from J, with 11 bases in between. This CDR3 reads CASSDRDVPEAFF. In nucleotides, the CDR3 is TGTGCCAGCAGTGATCGGGACGTACCTGAAGCTTTCTTT. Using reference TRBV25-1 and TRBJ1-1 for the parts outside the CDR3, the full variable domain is EADIYQTPRYLVIGTGKKITLECSQTMGHDKMYWYQQDPGMELHLIHYSYGVNSTEKGDLSSESTVSRIRTEHFPLTLESARPSHTSQYLCASSDRDVPEAFFGQGTRLTVV.

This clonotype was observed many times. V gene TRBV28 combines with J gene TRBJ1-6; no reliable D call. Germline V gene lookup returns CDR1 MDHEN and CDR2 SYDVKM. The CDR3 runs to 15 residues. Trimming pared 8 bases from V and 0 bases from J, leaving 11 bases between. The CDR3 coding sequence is TGTGCCAGCCTTTGGGGAAGCTCCTATAATTCACCCCTCCACTTT. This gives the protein CASLWGSSYNSPLHF.

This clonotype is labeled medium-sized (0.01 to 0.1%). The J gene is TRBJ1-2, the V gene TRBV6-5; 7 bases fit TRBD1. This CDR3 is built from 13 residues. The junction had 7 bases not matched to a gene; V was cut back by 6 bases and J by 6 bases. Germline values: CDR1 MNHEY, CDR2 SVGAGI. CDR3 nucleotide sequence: TGTGCCAGCAGGAGAGGGACAGCGGATGGCTACACCTTC. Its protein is CASRRGTADGYTF.

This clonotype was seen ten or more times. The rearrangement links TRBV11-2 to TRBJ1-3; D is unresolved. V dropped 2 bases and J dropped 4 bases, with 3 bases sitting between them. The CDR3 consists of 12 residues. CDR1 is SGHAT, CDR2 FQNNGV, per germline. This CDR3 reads CASSLLGNTIYF. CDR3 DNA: TGTGCCAGCAGCTTACTCGGAAACACCATATATTTT.

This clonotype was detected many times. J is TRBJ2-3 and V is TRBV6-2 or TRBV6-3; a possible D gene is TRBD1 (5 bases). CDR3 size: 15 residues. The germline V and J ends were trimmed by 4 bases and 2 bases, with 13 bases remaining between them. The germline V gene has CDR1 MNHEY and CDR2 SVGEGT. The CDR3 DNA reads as TGTGCCAGCAGTTCGGCAGGGCGATTCACAGATACGCAGTATTTT. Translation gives CASSSAGRFTDTQYF.

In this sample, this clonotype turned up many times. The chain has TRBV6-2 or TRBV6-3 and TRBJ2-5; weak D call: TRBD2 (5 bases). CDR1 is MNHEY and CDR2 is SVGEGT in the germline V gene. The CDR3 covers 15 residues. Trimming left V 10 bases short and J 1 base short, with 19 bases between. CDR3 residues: CATHLGRAFQETQYF. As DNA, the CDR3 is TGTGCCACCCACTTAGGGCGGGCATTCCAAGAGACCCAGTACTTC.

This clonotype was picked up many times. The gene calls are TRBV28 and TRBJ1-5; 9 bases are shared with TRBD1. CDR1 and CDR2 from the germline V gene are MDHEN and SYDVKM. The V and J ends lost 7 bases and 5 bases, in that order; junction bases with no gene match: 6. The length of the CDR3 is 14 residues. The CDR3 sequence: CASKQGAAHQPQHF. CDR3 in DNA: TGTGCCAGCAAACAGGGGGCGGCCCATCAGCCCCAGCATTTT.

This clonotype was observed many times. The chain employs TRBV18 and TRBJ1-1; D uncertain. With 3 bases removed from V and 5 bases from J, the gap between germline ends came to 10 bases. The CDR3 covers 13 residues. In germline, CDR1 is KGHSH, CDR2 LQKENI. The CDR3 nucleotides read TGTGCCAGCTCACCGAAGGGAGGGACTGAAGCTTTCTTT. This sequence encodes CASSPKGGTEAFF.

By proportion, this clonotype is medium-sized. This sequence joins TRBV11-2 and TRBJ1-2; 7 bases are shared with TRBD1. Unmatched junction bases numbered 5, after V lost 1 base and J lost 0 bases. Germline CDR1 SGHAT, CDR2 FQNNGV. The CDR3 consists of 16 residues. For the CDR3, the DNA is TGTGCCAGCAGCTTAGGGAGGACAGGCCCTAACTATGGCTACACCTTC. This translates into CASSLGRTGPNYGYTF.